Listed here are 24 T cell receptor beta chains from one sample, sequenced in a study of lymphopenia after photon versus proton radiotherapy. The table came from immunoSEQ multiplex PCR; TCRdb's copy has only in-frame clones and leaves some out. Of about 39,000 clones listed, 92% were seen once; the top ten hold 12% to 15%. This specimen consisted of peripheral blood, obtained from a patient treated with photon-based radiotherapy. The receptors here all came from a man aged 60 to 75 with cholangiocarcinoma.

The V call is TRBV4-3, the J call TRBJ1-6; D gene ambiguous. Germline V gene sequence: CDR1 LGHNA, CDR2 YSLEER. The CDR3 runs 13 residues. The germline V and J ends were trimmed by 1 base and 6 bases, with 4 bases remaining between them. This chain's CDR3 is CASSQGLNSPLHF. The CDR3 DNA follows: TGCGCCAGCAGCCAAGGCCTTAATTCACCCCTCCACTTT.

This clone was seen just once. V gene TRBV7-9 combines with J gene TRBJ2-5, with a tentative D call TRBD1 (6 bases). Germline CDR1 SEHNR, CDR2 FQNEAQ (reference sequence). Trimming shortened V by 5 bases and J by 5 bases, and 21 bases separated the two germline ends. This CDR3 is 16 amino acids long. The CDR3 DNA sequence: TGTGCCAGCAGCCAACTTCCAGGGGTGACGAGGGAGACCCAGTACTTC. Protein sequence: CASSQLPGVTRETQYF.

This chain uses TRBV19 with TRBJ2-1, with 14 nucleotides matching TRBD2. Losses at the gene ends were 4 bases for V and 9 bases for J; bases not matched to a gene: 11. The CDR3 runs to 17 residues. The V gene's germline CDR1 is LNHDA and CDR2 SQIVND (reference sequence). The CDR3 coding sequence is TGTGCCAGTAGTACGACTAGCGGGAGGGCCTTACGGGCTGAGCAGTTCTTC. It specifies CASSTTSGRALRAEQFF.

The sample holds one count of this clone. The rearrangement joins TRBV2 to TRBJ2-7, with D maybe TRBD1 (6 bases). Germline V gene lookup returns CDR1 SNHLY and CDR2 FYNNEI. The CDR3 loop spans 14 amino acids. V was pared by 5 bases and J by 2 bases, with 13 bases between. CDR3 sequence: CASSPRTGPYEQYF. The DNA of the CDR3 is TGTGCCAGCAGTCCTCGTACAGGGCCCTACGAGCAGTACTTC.

CDR3 residues: CASSEDRPPINIQYF. The CDR3 nucleotides are TGCGCCAGCAGTGAGGACAGACCACCTATAAACATTCAGTACTTC. This sequence joins TRBV10-1 and TRBJ2-4; D might be TRBD1 (5 bases). This CDR3 is built from 15 residues. Germline V gives CDR1 WNHNN, CDR2 SYGVQD (reference sequence). V was trimmed by 2 bases and J by 6 bases, leaving 14 bases between them.

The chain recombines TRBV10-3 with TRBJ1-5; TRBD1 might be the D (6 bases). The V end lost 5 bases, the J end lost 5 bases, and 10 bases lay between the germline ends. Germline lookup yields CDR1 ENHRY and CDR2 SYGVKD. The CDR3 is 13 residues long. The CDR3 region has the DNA TGTGCCATCAGTCGACAGGCGGATCAGCCCCAGCATTTT. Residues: CAISRQADQPQHF.

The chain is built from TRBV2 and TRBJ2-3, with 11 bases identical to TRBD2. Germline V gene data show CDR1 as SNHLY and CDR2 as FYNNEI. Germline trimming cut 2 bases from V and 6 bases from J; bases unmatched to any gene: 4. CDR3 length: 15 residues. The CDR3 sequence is CASSELAGGWDTQYF. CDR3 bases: TGTGCCAGCAGTGAACTAGCGGGGGGTTGGGATACGCAGTATTTT.

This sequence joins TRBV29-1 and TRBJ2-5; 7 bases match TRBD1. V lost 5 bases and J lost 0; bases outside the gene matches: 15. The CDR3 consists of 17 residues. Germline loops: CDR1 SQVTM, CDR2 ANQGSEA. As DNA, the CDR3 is TGCAGCGTTCTTTTTGCACCGGGACAGCTACACCAAGAGACCCAGTACTTC. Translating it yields CSVLFAPGQLHQETQYF.

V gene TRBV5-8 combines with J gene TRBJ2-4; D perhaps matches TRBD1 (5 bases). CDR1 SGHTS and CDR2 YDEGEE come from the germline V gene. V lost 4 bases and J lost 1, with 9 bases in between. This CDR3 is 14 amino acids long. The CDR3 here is CASSRGSAKNIQYF. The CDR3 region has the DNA TGTGCCAGCAGCAGGGGCTCGGCCAAAAACATTCAGTACTTC.

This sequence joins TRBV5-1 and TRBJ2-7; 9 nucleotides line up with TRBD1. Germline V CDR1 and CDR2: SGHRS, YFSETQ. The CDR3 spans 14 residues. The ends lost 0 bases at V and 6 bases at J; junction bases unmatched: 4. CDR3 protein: CASSLGDRVGEQYF. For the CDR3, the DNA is TGCGCCAGCAGCTTGGGGGACAGGGTTGGCGAGCAGTACTTC.

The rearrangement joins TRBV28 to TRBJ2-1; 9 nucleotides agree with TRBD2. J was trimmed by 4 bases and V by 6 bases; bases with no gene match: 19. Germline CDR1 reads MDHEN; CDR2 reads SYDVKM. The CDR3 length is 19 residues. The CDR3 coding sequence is TGTGCCAGCAGCTCACCAGGGGGGCCTAGCGGGACCTCTTACAATGAGCAGTTCTTC. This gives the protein CASSSPGGPSGTSYNEQFF.

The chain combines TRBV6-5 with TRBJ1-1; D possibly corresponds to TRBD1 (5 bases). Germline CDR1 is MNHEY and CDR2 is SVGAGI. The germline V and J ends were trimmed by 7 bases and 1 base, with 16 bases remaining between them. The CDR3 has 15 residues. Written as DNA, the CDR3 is TGTGCCAGCACCCCACGGGGAGGGGCGAACACTGAAGCTTTCTTT. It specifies CASTPRGGANTEAFF.

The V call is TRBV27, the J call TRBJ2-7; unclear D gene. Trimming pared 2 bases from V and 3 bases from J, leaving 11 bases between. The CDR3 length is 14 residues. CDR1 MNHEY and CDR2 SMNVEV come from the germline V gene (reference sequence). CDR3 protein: CASSLRLSDYEQYF. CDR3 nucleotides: TGTGCCAGCAGTTTAAGACTTTCCGACTACGAGCAGTACTTC.

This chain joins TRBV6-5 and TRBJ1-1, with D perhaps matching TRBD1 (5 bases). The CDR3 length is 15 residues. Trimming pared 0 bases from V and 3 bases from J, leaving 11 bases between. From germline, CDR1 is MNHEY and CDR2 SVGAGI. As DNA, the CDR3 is TGTGCCAGCAGTTACTCCTGGATAGGGGACACTGAAGCTTTCTTT. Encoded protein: CASSYSWIGDTEAFF.

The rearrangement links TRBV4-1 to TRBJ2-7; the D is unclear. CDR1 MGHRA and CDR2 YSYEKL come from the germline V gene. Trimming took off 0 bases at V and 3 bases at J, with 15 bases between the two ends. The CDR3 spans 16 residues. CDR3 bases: TGCGCCAGCAGCCAAGATCATAGGGCGCCGATCTACGAGCAGTACTTC. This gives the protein CASSQDHRAPIYEQYF.

CDR3 sequence: CASSGFFGPYGYTF. The CDR3 DNA sequence: TGTGCCAGCAGCGGGTTTTTCGGCCCCTATGGCTACACCTTC. V is TRBV5-4 and J is TRBJ1-2; D remains unclear. The CDR3 has 14 amino acids. Germline V gene sequence: CDR1 SGHNT, CDR2 YYREEE (reference sequence). Trimming removed 4 bases from V and 4 bases from J, with 14 bases in between.

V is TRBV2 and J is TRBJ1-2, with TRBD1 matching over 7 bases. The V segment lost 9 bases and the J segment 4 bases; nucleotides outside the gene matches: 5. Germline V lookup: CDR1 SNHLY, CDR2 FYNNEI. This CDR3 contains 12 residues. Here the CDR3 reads CASTGEGYGYTF. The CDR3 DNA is TGTGCCAGTACAGGGGAGGGCTATGGCTACACCTTC.

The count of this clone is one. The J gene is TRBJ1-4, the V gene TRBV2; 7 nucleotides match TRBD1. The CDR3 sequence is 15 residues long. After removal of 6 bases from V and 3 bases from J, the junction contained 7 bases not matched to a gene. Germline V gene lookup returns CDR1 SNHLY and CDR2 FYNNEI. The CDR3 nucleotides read TGTGCCAGCAGAGGGGTCAGGGGGGCTAATGAAAAACTGTTTTTT. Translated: CASRGVRGANEKLFF. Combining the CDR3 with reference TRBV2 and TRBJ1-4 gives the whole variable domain EPEVTQTPSHQVTQMGQEVILRCVPISNHLYFYWYRQILGQKVEFLVSFYNNEISEKSEIFDDQFSVERPDGSNFTLKIRSTKLEDSAMYFCASRGVRGANEKLFFGSGTQLSVL.

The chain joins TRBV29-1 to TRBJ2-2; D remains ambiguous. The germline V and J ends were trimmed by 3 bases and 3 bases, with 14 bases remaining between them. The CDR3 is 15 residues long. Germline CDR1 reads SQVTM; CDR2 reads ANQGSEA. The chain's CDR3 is CSVDSGFSDTGELFF. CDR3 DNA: TGCAGCGTTGACTCGGGTTTTTCGGACACCGGGGAGCTGTTTTTT.

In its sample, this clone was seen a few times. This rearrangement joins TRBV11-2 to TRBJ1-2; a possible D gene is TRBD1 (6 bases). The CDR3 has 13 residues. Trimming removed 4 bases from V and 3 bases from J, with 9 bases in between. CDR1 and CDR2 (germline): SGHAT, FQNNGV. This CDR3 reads CASSSNRDYGYTF. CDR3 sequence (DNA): TGTGCCAGCAGCTCTAACAGGGACTATGGCTACACCTTC.

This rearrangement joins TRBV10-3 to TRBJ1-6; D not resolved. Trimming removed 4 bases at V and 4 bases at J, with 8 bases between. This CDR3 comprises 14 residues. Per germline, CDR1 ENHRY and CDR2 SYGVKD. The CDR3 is CAISVTDYNSPLHF. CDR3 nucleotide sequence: TGTGCCATCAGTGTGACGGATTATAATTCACCCCTCCACTTT.

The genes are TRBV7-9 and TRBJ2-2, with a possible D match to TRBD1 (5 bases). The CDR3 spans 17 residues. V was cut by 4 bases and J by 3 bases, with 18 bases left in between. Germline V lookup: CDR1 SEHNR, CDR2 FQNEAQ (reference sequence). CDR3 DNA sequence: TGTGCCAGCAGCTCAGAGTCCCGATCAGGGTACACCGGGGAGCTGTTTTTT. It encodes CASSSESRSGYTGELFF.

The CDR3 loop is CASSPTGGVSAEAFF. The CDR3 DNA sequence: TGTGCCAGTAGTCCCACGGGTGGGGTGAGCGCTGAAGCTTTCTTT. The rearrangement joins TRBV19 to TRBJ1-1; no clear D gene. The CDR3 runs 15 residues. Germline lookup yields CDR1 LNHDA and CDR2 SQIVND (reference sequence). V shed 5 bases and J shed 6 bases, with 19 bases lying between them.

The CDR3 DNA reads TGTGCCAGCTCACCCGGGACAGTCTACAATGAGCAGTTCTTC. Encoded protein: CASSPGTVYNEQFF. The chain recombines TRBV18 with TRBJ2-1; the match to TRBD1 covers 7 bases. The V gene's germline CDR1 is KGHSH and CDR2 LQKENI. The V and J ends lost 3 bases and 3 bases, in that order; junction bases with no gene match: 2. The CDR3 is 14 amino acids.